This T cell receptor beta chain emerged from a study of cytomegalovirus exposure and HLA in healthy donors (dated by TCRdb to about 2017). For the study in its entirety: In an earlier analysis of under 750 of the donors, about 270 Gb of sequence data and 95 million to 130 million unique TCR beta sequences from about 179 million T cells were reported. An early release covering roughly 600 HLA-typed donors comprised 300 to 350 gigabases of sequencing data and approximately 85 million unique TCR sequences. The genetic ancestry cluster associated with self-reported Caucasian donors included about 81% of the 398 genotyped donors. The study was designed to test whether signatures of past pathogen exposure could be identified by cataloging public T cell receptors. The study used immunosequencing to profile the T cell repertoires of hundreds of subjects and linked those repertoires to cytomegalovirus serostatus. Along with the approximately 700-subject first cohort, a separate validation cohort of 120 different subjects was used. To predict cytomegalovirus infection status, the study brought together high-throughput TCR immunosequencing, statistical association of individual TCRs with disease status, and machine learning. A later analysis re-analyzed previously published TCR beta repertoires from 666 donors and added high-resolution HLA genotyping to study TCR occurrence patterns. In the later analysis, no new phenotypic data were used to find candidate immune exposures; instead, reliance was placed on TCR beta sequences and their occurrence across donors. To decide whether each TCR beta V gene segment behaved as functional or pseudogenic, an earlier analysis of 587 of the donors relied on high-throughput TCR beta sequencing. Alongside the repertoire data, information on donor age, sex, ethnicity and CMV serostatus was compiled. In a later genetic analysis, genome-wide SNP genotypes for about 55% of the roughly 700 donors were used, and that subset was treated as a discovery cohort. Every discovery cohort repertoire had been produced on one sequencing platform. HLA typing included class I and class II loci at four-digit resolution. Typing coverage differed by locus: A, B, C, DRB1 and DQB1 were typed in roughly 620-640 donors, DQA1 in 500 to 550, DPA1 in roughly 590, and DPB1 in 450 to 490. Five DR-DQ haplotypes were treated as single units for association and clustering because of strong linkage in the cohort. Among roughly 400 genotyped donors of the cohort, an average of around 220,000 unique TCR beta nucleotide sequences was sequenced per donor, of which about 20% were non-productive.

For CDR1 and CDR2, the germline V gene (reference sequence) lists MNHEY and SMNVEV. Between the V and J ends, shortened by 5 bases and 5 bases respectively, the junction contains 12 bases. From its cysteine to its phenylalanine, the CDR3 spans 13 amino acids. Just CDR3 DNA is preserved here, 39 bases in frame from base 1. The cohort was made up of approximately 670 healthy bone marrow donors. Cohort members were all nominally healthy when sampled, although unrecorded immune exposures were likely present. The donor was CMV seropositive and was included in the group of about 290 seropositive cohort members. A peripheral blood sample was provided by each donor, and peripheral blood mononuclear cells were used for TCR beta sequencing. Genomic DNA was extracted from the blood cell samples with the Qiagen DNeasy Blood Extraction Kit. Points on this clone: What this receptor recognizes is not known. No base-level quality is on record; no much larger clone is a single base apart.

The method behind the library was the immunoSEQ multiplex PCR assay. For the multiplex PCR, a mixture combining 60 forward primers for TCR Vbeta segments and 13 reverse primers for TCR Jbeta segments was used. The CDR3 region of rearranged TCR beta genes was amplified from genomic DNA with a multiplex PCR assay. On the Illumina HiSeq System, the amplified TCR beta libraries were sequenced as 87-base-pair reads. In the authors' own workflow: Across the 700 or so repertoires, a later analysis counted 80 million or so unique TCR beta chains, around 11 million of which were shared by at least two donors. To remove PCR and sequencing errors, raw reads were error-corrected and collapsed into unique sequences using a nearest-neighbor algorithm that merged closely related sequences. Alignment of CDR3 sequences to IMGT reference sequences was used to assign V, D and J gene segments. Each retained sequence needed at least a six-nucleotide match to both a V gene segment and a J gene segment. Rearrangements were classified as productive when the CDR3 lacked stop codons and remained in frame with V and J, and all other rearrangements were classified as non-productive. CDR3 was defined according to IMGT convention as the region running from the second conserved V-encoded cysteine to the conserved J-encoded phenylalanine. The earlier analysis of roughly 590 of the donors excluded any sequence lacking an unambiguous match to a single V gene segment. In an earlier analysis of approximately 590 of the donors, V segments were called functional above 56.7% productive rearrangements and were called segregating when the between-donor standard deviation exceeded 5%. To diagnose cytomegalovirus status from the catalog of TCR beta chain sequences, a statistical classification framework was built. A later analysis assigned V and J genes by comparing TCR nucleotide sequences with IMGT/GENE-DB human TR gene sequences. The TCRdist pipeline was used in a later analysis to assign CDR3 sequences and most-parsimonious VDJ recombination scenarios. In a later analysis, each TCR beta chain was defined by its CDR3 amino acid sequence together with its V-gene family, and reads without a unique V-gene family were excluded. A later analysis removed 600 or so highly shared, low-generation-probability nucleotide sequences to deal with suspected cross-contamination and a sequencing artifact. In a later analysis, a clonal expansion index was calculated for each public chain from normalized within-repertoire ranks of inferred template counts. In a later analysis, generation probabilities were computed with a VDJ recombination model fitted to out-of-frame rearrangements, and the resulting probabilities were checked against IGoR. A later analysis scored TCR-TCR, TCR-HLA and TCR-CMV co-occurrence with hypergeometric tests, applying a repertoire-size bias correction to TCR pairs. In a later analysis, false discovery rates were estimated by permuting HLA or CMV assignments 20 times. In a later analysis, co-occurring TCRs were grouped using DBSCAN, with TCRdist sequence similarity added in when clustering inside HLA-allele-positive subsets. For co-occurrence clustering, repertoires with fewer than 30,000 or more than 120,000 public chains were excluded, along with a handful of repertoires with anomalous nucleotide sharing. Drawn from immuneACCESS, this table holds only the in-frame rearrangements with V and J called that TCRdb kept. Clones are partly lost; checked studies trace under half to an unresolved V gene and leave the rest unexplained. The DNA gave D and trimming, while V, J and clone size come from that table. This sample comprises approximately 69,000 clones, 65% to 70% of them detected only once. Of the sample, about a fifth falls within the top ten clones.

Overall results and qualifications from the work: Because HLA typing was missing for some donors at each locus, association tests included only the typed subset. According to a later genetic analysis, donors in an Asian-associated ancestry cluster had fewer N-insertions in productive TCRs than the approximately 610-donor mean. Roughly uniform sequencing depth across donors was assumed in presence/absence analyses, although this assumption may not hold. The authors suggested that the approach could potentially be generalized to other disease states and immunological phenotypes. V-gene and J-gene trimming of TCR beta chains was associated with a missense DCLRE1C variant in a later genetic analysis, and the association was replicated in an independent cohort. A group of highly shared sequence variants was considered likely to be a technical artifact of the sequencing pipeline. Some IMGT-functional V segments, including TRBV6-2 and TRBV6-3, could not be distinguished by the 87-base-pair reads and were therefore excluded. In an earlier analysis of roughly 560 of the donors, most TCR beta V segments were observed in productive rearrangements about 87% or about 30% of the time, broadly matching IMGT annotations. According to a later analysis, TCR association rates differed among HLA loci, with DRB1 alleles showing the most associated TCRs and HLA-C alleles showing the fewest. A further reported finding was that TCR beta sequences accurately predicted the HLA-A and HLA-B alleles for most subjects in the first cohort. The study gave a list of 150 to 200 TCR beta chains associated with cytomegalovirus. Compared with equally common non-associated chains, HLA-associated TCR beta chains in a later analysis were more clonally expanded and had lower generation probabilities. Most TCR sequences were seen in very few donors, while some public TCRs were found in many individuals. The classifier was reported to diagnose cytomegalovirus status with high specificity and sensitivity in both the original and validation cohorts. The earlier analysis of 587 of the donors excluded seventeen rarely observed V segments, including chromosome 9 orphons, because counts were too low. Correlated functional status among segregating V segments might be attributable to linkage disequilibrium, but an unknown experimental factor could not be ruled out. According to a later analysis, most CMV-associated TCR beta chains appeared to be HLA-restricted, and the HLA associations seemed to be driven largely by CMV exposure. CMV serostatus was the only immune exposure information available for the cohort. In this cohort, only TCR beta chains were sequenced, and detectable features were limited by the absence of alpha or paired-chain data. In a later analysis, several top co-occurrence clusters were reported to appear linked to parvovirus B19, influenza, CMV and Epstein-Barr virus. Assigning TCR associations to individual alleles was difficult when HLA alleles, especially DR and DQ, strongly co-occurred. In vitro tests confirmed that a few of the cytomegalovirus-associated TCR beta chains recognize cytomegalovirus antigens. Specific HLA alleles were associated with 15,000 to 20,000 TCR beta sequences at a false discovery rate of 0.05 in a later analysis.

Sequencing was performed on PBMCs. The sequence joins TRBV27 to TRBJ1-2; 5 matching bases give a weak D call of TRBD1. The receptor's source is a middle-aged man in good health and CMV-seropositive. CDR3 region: CASSATGGYGYTF. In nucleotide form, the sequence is TGTGCCAGCAGTGCGACCGGGGGTTATGGCTACACCTTC.